This T cell receptor beta chain was identified in a study of response to subunit inactivated influenza vaccine. The germline V gene has CDR1 LGHNA and CDR2 YSLEER. The CDR3 is 17 amino acids. The V gene lost 1 base and the J gene lost 0 bases, with 12 bases spanning the gap. TCRdb re-derived calls from the RT-PCR reads in MiXCR, one entry per CDR3 protein. This sample has 300,000 to 350,000 distinct CDR3 sequences, with about 20% found just once. Study-wide results and limits: New T cells are recruited in small numbers by each seasonal influenza vaccination, according to the authors' suggestion.

This clonotype was counted a few times. The target antigen is unknown. The rearrangement joins TRBV4-3 to TRBJ1-4; D is unclear. This TCR came from a man aged 50 to 69 who received an inactivated influenza vaccine. The sequences come from PBMCs from blood, collected less than 22 months after vaccination. The DNA for the CDR3 is TGCGCCAGCAGCCAAGTGGTGAGAGTTGCAACTAATGAAAAACTGTTTTTT. Amino acid sequence: CASSQVVRVATNEKLFF.